This is a list of T cell receptor beta chains from one sample in a study of CD8 T cells in Susac syndrome. TCRdb analysed the immunoSEQ multiplex PCR reads with MiXCR anew, one entry per CDR3 protein. This sample yields 170,000 or so distinct CDR3 sequences, of which 90% to 95% are seen a single time; 0.099% belongs to the top ten. Material for sequencing was CD4+ T cells from PBMCs. Receptors originate from a human donor with Susac syndrome. The CDR3 runs from the conserved cysteine through the conserved F or W. The order of the fields is clone size, V gene, J gene, D gene, CDR3 DNA, CDR3 protein. D genes are given only for firm matches. Clone size is not always given. Where it is, it says once, few, many or a class for expanded clones.

clone_size: -; v_call: TRBV3-1; j_call: TRBJ1-1; d_call: -; cdr3_nt: TGTGCCAGCAGCCCAGGGTTGGGGTCCACTGAAGCTTTCTTT; cdr3_aa: CASSPGLGSTEAFF
clone_size: -; v_call: TRBV5-4; j_call: TRBJ2-2; d_call: -; cdr3_nt: TGTGCCAGCAGCTTGGGTACTAGACAATCCGGGGAGCTGTTTTTT; cdr3_aa: CASSLGTRQSGELFF
clone_size: -; v_call: TRBV2; j_call: TRBJ1-5; d_call: -; cdr3_nt: TGTGCCAGCAGTGAGGGGACCGCCGGACCCCAGCATTTT; cdr3_aa: CASSEGTAGPQHF
clone_size: -; v_call: TRBV29-1; j_call: TRBJ1-2; d_call: TRBD1; cdr3_nt: TGCAGCGTGGCGTGGTTCAGGGGGCGTCCTAACTATGGCTACACCTTC; cdr3_aa: CSVAWFRGRPNYGYTF
clone_size: -; v_call: TRBV20-1; j_call: TRBJ1-5; d_call: -; cdr3_nt: TGCAGTGCTTCAACAGGAAATCAGCCCCAGCATTTT; cdr3_aa: CSASTGNQPQHF
clone_size: -; v_call: TRBV11-1; j_call: TRBJ2-5; d_call: -; cdr3_nt: TGTGCCAGCAGCTTAGTTAGCCGGGTTCTCAAAGAGACCCAGTACTTC; cdr3_aa: CASSLVSRVLKETQYF
clone_size: -; v_call: TRBV5-1; j_call: TRBJ1-2; d_call: -; cdr3_nt: TGCGCCAGCAGTGCAGCCTCTAACTATGGCTACACCTTC; cdr3_aa: CASSAASNYGYTF
clone_size: -; v_call: TRBV11-2; j_call: TRBJ2-3; d_call: -; cdr3_nt: TGTGCCAGCAGCTATCACCTCGATACGCAGTATTTT; cdr3_aa: CASSYHLDTQYF
clone_size: -; v_call: TRBV12-3/TRBV12-4; j_call: TRBJ1-5; d_call: -; cdr3_nt: TGTGCCAGCAGTTTAAGTGTTACAGGGATGAATCAGCCCCAGCATTTT; cdr3_aa: CASSLSVTGMNQPQHF
clone_size: once; v_call: TRBV6-2/TRBV6-3; j_call: TRBJ2-3; d_call: TRBD1; cdr3_nt: TGTGCCAGCAACGACAGGGGGCGCACAGATACGCAGTATTTT; cdr3_aa: CASNDRGRTDTQYF
clone_size: -; v_call: TRBV3-1; j_call: TRBJ1-5; d_call: -; cdr3_nt: TGTGCCAGCAGCCAAGACGGCTACAATCAGCCCCAGCATTTT; cdr3_aa: CASSQDGYNQPQHF
clone_size: -; v_call: TRBV2; j_call: TRBJ2-6; d_call: -; cdr3_nt: TGTGCCAGCAGCGGAGGGGTAGCCGGGGCCAACGTCCTGACTTTC; cdr3_aa: CASSGGVAGANVLTF
clone_size: -; v_call: TRBV4-3; j_call: TRBJ2-1; d_call: -; cdr3_nt: TGCGCCAGCAGCCAAGATCGGTCCTCAGGGGGGAATGAGCAGTTCTTC; cdr3_aa: CASSQDRSSGGNEQFF
clone_size: -; v_call: TRBV6-2/TRBV6-3; j_call: TRBJ2-7; d_call: -; cdr3_nt: TGTGCCAGCAGTTCCCCCGCCGGTGACTCCTACGAGCAGTACTTC; cdr3_aa: CASSSPAGDSYEQYF
clone_size: -; v_call: TRBV7-2; j_call: TRBJ2-1; d_call: TRBD2; cdr3_nt: TGTGCCAGCAGCTTAGACGGACTAGCGGTCGATGAGCAGTTCTTC; cdr3_aa: CASSLDGLAVDEQFF
clone_size: -; v_call: TRBV27; j_call: TRBJ1-1; d_call: TRBD1; cdr3_nt: TGTGCCAGCAGTCCGCGACAGGGGGCGAAGTCAGCTTTCTTT; cdr3_aa: CASSPRQGAKSAFF
clone_size: -; v_call: TRBV19; j_call: TRBJ1-1; d_call: -; cdr3_nt: TGTGCCAGTAGTATCCTTCGACGGAGGAACACTGAAGCTTTCTTT; cdr3_aa: CASSILRRRNTEAFF
clone_size: -; v_call: TRBV7-2; j_call: TRBJ1-5; d_call: -; cdr3_nt: TGTGCCAGCAGCTTACCGGGTTACAATCAGCCCCAGCATTTT; cdr3_aa: CASSLPGYNQPQHF
clone_size: -; v_call: TRBV20-1; j_call: TRBJ1-5; d_call: -; cdr3_nt: TGCAGTGCTAGAGATTCCAGGGGCGTCAGCAATCAGCCCCAGCATTTT; cdr3_aa: CSARDSRGVSNQPQHF
clone_size: -; v_call: TRBV20-1; j_call: TRBJ2-2; d_call: -; cdr3_nt: TGCAGTGCCGTACAGGGTTCCGGTACCGGGGAGCTGTTTTTT; cdr3_aa: CSAVQGSGTGELFF
clone_size: -; v_call: TRBV25-1; j_call: TRBJ2-7; d_call: -; cdr3_nt: TGTGCCAGTAGGGACGCAGCTTACGAGCAGTACTTC; cdr3_aa: CASRDAAYEQYF
clone_size: -; v_call: TRBV15; j_call: TRBJ2-7; d_call: TRBD1; cdr3_nt: TGTGCCACCAGCAGCTCAGGGGGTTCCTACGAGCAGTACTTC; cdr3_aa: CATSSSGGSYEQYF
clone_size: -; v_call: TRBV12-3/TRBV12-4; j_call: TRBJ1-4; d_call: -; cdr3_nt: TGTGCCAGCAGTTTGCGGGGAGAGAAACTGTTTTTT; cdr3_aa: CASSLRGEKLFF
clone_size: -; v_call: TRBV5-6; j_call: TRBJ1-2; d_call: -; cdr3_nt: TGTGCCAGCAGCTTTGCGGGGGTGGACTATGGCTACACCTTC; cdr3_aa: CASSFAGVDYGYTF
clone_size: -; v_call: TRBV18; j_call: TRBJ2-5; d_call: -; cdr3_nt: TGTGCCAGCTCACTCCGAGGCAGGGGAGAGACCCAGTACTTC; cdr3_aa: CASSLRGRGETQYF
clone_size: -; v_call: TRBV30; j_call: TRBJ2-3; d_call: -; cdr3_nt: TGTGCCTGGACCGTGAGCACAGATACGCAGTATTTT; cdr3_aa: CAWTVSTDTQYF
clone_size: -; v_call: TRBV5-1; j_call: TRBJ1-1; d_call: -; cdr3_nt: TGCGCCAGCAGCTTGGGTAGGGCGGTCAACACTGAAGCTTTCTTT; cdr3_aa: CASSLGRAVNTEAFF
clone_size: -; v_call: TRBV28; j_call: TRBJ1-4; d_call: TRBD1; cdr3_nt: TGTGCCACCAAGGGAGAACCAGGGGCAGGGGGAGTAACTAATGAAAAACTGTTTTTT; cdr3_aa: CATKGEPGAGGVTNEKLFF
clone_size: -; v_call: TRBV20-1; j_call: TRBJ2-7; d_call: TRBD2; cdr3_nt: TGCAGTGCTAGCCCGGGACTAGCGGAAATCTACGAGCAGTACTTC; cdr3_aa: CSASPGLAEIYEQYF
clone_size: -; v_call: TRBV30; j_call: TRBJ1-5; d_call: -; cdr3_nt: TGTGCCTGGAGCATGGGTCGGAGCAATCAGCCCCAGCATTTT; cdr3_aa: CAWSMGRSNQPQHF
clone_size: -; v_call: TRBV27; j_call: TRBJ2-5; d_call: -; cdr3_nt: TGTGCCAGCAGTCCACGTAGGAGGGAGACCCAGTACTTC; cdr3_aa: CASSPRRRETQYF
clone_size: -; v_call: TRBV12-3/TRBV12-4; j_call: TRBJ1-1; d_call: TRBD1; cdr3_nt: TGTGCCAGCAGTCTGTGGGTTACAGGGGTGACTGAAGCTTTCTTT; cdr3_aa: CASSLWVTGVTEAFF
clone_size: -; v_call: TRBV10-3; j_call: TRBJ2-7; d_call: TRBD1; cdr3_nt: TGTGCCATCAGTGAGAAGGACAGGGGACCTTACGAGCAGTACTTC; cdr3_aa: CAISEKDRGPYEQYF
clone_size: -; v_call: TRBV9; j_call: TRBJ1-6; d_call: -; cdr3_nt: TGTGCCAGCAGCGCCCGACGCGATTCACCCCTCCACTTT; cdr3_aa: CASSARRDSPLHF
clone_size: -; v_call: TRBV30; j_call: TRBJ2-2; d_call: -; cdr3_nt: TGTGCCTGGGGGGGTCTATGGCGCCGGGGAACCGGGGAGCTGTTTTTT; cdr3_aa: CAWGGLWRRGTGELFF
clone_size: once; v_call: TRBV29-1; j_call: TRBJ2-3; d_call: -; cdr3_nt: TGCAGCGTCCGACGGATGGATACGCAGTATTTT; cdr3_aa: CSVRRMDTQYF
clone_size: -; v_call: TRBV5-1; j_call: TRBJ2-7; d_call: TRBD2; cdr3_nt: TGCGCCAGCAGCTTGGCCGGGCTAGCGGCCTCCTACGAGCAGTACTTC; cdr3_aa: CASSLAGLAASYEQYF
clone_size: -; v_call: TRBV30; j_call: TRBJ2-7; d_call: -; cdr3_nt: TGTGCCTGGAATCCCTCGGGACGGCTCTACGAGCAGTACTTC; cdr3_aa: CAWNPSGRLYEQYF
clone_size: -; v_call: TRBV20-1; j_call: TRBJ2-3; d_call: -; cdr3_nt: -; cdr3_aa: CSARVDSGPADTQYF
clone_size: once; v_call: TRBV18; j_call: TRBJ2-2; d_call: -; cdr3_nt: TGTGCCAGCTCACCAAGGACCCAGGACACCGGGGAGCTGTTTTTT; cdr3_aa: CASSPRTQDTGELFF
clone_size: -; v_call: TRBV9; j_call: TRBJ2-1; d_call: TRBD2; cdr3_nt: TGTGCCAGCAGCGTAACTAGCGGGGGGGCATGGGAGCAGTTCTTC; cdr3_aa: CASSVTSGGAWEQFF
clone_size: -; v_call: TRBV25-1; j_call: TRBJ2-6; d_call: TRBD2; cdr3_nt: TGTGCCAGCAGTGCAAGCCCGGGGGGGGCTGGGGCCAACGTCCTGACTTTC; cdr3_aa: CASSASPGGAGANVLTF
clone_size: -; v_call: TRBV2; j_call: TRBJ2-1; d_call: -; cdr3_nt: TGTGCCAGCAGTGTACGGGTATTCCTTTACAATGAGCAGTTCTTC; cdr3_aa: CASSVRVFLYNEQFF